The TCR beta chain described here comes from a study of blood T cell repertoires in COVID-19. At the level of the study: The origin of the acute and convalescent COVID-19 samples was the United States, Italy and Spain. From T cells, B-cell-depleted T cells, or PBMCs came the material, which was cDNA or gDNA.

Germline V gives CDR1 LNHDA, CDR2 SQIVND (reference sequence). The V end lost 7 bases, the J end lost 1 base, and 11 bases lay between the germline ends. The CDR3 spans 14 residues. Original processing notes: Scientists estimated how many nucleated cells there were by amplifying reference gene primers. The protocol was immunoSEQ multiplex PCR, while the TCRdb copy is restricted to in-frame clones and leaves out a portion. The V and J calls and clone size are taken from that table; D and trimming were inferred from the DNA. The table includes about 66,000 clones, 85% to 90% detected once. The sample was peripheral blood. The TCR was taken from a man aged 55 to 69 with acute or convalescent COVID-19. The chain recombines TRBV19 with TRBJ1-5; D remains unclear. CDR3 nucleotides: TGTGCCAGTACTGGGAGAGGGAGCAATCAGCCCCAGCATTTT. Translated: CASTGRGSNQPQHF.